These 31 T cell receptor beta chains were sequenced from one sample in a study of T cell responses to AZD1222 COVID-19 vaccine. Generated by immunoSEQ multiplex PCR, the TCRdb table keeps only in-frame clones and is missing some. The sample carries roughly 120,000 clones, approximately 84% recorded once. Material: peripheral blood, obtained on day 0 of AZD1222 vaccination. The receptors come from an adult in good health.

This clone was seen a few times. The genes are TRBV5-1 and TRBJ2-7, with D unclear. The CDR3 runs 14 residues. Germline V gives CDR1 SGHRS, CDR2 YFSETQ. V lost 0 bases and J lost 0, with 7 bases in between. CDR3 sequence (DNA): TGCGCCAGCAGCTTGGGGCAGAGCTCCTACGAGCAGTACTTC. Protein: CASSLGQSSYEQYF. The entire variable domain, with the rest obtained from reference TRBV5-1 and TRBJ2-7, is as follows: KAGVTQTPRYLIKTRGQQVTLSCSPISGHRSVSWYQQTPGQGLQFLFEYFSETQRNKGNFPGRFSGRQFSNSRSEMNVSTLELGDSALYLCASSLGQSSYEQYFGPGTRLTVT.

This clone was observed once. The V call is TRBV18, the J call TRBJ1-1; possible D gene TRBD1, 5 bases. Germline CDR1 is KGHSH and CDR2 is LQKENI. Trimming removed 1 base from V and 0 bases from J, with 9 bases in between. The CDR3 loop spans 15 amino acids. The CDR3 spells CASSPRQGMNTEAFF. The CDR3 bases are TGTGCCAGCTCACCACGGCAGGGAATGAACACTGAAGCTTTCTTT.

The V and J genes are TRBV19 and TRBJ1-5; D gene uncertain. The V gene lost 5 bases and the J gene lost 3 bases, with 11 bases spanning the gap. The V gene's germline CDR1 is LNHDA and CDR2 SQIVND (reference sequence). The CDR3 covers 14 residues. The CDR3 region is CASSPGMNNQPQHF. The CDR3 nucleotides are TGTGCCAGTAGTCCTGGGATGAACAATCAGCCCCAGCATTTT.

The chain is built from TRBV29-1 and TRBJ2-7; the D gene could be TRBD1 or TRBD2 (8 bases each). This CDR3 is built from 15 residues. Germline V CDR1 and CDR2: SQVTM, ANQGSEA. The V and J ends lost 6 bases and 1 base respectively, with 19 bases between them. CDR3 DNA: TGCAGCGTCGTGGGCGGGGGGACAGGATCCTACGAGCAGTACTTC. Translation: CSVVGGGTGSYEQYF.

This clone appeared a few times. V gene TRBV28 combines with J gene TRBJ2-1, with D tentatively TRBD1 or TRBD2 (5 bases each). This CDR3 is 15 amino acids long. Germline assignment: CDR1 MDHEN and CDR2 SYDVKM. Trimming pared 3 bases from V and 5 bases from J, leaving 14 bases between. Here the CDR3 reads CASSLAGTANNEQFF. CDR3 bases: TGTGCCAGCAGTTTGGCCGGGACCGCTAACAATGAGCAGTTCTTC.

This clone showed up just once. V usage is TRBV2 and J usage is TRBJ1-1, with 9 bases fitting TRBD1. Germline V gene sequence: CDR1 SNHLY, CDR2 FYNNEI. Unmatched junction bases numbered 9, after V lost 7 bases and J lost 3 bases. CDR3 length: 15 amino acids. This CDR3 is CASNFPGQGDTEAFF. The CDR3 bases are TGTGCCAGCAACTTCCCGGGACAGGGTGACACTGAAGCTTTCTTT.

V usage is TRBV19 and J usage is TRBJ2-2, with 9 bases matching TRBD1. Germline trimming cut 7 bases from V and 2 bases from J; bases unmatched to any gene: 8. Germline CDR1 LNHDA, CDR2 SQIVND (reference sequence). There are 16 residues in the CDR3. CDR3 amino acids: CASTPVGQGNTGELFF. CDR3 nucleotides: TGTGCCAGTACCCCCGTGGGACAGGGTAACACCGGGGAGCTGTTTTTT.

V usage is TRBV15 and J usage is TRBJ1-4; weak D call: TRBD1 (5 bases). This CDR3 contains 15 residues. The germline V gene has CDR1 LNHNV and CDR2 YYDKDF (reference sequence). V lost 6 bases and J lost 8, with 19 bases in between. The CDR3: CATRPPGGDEEKLFF. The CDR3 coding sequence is TGTGCCACCAGACCCCCGGGTGGGGACGAGGAAAAACTGTTTTTT.

The CDR3 spells CASGGWTDTQYF. CDR3 nucleotides: TGTGCCAGCGGGGGTTGGACAGATACGCAGTATTTT. The rearrangement joins TRBV27 to TRBJ2-3; D may correspond to TRBD1 or TRBD2 (5 bases each). Germline V gene sequence: CDR1 MNHEY, CDR2 SMNVEV (reference sequence). The CDR3 is 12 amino acids. V lost 8 bases and J lost 3, with 9 bases in between.

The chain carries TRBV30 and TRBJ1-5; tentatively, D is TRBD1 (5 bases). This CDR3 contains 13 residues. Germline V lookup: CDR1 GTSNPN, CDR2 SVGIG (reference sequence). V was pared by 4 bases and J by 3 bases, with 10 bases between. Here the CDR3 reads CAWNRGDNQPQHF. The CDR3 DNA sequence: TGTGCCTGGAATCGGGGGGACAATCAGCCCCAGCATTTT.

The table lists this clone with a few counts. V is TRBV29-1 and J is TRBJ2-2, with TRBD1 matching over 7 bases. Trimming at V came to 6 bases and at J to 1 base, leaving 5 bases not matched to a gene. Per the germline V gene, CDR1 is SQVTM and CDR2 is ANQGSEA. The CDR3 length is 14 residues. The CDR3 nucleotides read TGCAGCGTCCAGGGACAGATGAACACCGGGGAGCTGTTTTTT. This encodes CSVQGQMNTGELFF.

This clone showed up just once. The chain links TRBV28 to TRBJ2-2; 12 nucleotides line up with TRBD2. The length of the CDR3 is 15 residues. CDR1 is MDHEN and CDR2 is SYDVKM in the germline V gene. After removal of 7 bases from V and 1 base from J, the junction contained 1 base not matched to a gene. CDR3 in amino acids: CASTSGRGNTGELFF. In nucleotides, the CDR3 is TGTGCCAGCACTAGCGGGAGGGGGAACACCGGGGAGCTGTTTTTT. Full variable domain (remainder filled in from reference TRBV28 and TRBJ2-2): DVKVTQSSRYLVKRTGEKVFLECVQDMDHENMFWYRQDPGLGLRLIYFSYDVKMKEKGDIPEGYSVSREKKERFSLILESASTNQTSMYLCASTSGRGNTGELFFGEGSRLTVL.

The CDR3 spells CASSGQPYGEQYF. Written as DNA, the CDR3 is TGCGCCAGCAGTGGACAGCCCTATGGGGAGCAGTACTTC. V gene TRBV10-1 combines with J gene TRBJ2-7; possibly TRBD1 for D (5 bases). The CDR3 extends over 13 amino acids. V dropped 4 bases and J dropped 7 bases, with 14 bases sitting between them. The germline CDR1 and CDR2 sequences are WNHNN and SYGVQD (reference sequence).

The DNA for the CDR3 is TGTGCCAGCAGCTTGCGCGGGGGGCCAATCACAGATACGCAGTATTTT. It translates to CASSLRGGPITDTQYF. The chain combines TRBV5-4 with TRBJ2-3, with 8 bases that match TRBD2. This CDR3 has 16 amino acids. V was clipped by 1 base and J by 2 bases; unmatched bases: 6. Germline CDR1 reads SGHNT; CDR2 reads YYREEE (reference sequence).

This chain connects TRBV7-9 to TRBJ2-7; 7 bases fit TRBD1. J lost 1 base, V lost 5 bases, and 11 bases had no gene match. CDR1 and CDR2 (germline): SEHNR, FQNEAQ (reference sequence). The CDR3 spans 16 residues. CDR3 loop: CASSAQQGPFSYEQYF. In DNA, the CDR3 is TGTGCCAGCAGCGCACAACAGGGGCCATTTTCCTACGAGCAGTACTTC.

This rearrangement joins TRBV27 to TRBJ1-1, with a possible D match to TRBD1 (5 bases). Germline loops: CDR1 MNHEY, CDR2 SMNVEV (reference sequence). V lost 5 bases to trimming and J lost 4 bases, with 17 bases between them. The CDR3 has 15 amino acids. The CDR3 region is CASSNWDARGTEAFF. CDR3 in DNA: TGTGCCAGCAGTAACTGGGACGCCCGGGGCACTGAAGCTTTCTTT.

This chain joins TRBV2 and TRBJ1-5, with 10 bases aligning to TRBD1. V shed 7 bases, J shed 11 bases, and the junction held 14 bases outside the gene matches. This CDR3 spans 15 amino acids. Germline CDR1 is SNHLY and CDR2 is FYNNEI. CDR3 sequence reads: CASTYRDRGLSAQHF. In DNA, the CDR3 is TGTGCCAGCACTTATAGGGACAGGGGACTTTCGGCCCAGCATTTT.

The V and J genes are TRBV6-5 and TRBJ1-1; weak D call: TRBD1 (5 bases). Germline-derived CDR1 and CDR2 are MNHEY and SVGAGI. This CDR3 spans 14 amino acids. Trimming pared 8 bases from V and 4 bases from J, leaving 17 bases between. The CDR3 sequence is CASRREGMGTEAFF. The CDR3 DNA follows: TGTGCCAGCCGGAGGGAGGGGATGGGCACTGAAGCTTTCTTT.

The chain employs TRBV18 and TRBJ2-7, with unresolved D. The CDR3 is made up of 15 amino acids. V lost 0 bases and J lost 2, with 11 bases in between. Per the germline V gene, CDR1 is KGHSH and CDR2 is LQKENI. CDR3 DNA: TGTGCCAGCTCACCACCGTCAGGTTCTACCTACGAGCAGTACTTC. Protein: CASSPPSGSTYEQYF.

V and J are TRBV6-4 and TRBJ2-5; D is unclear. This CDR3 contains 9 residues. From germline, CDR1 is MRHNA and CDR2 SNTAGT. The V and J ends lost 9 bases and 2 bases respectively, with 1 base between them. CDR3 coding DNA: TGTGCCAGTCAAGAGACCCAGTACTTC. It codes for CASQETQYF.

Here the CDR3 reads CASSYRTDSYEQYF. CDR3 bases: TGTGCCAGCAGTTACCGGACAGATTCCTACGAGCAGTACTTC. The gene calls are TRBV6-5 and TRBJ2-7; maybe TRBD1 (6 bases). The CDR3 covers 14 residues. Germline V gene lookup returns CDR1 MNHEY and CDR2 SVGAGI. With 2 bases removed from V and 1 base from J, the gap between germline ends came to 9 bases.

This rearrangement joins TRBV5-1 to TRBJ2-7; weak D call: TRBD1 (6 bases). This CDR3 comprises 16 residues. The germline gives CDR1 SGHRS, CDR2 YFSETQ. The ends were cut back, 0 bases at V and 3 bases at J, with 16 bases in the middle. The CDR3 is CASSLGVTGEGYEQYF. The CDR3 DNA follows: TGCGCCAGCAGCTTGGGTGTGACAGGAGAGGGCTACGAGCAGTACTTC.

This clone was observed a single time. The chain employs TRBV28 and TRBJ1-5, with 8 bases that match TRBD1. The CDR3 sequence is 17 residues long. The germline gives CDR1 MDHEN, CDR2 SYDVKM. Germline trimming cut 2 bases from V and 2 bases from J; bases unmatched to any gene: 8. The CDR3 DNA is TGTGCCAGCAGTTTAGGCCCCGGACAGGGCGGCAATCAGCCCCAGCATTTT. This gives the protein CASSLGPGQGGNQPQHF.

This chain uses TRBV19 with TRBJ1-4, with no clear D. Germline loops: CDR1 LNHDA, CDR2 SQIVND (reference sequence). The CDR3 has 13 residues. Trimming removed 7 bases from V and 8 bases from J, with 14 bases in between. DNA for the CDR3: TGTGCCAGTATCGAGAAGGGCAGGGAAAAACTGTTTTTT. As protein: CASIEKGREKLFF.

CDR3 nucleotides: TGTGCCAGCAGTCGGTTGGCTAGCCGGACCGGGGAGCTGTTTTTT. As protein: CASSRLASRTGELFF. The gene calls are TRBV28 and TRBJ2-2; D is possibly TRBD2 (5 bases). This CDR3 contains 15 residues. Trimming shortened V by 5 bases and J by 5 bases, and 15 bases separated the two germline ends. From germline, CDR1 is MDHEN and CDR2 SYDVKM.

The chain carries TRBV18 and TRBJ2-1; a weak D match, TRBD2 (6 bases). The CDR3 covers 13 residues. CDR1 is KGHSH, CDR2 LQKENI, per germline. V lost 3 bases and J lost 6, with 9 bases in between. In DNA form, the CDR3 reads TGTGCCAGCTCACCGCCGGGAGTCAATGAGCAGTTCTTC. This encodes CASSPPGVNEQFF.

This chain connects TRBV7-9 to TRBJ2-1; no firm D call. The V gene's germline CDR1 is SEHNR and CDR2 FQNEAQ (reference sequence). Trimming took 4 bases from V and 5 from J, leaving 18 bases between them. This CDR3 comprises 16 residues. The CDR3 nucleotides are TGTGCCAGCAGCTCCCCTAGTTACCTAGAAAACAATGAGCAGTTCTTC. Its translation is CASSSPSYLENNEQFF.

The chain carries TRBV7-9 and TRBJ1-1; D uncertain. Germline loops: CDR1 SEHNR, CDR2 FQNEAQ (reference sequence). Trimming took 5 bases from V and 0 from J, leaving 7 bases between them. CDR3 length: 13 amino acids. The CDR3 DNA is TGTGCCAGCAGCCTTAGTATGAACACTGAAGCTTTCTTT. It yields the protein CASSLSMNTEAFF. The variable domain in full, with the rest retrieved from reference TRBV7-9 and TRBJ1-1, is DTGVSQNPRHKITKRGQNVTFRCDPISEHNRLYWYRQTLGQGPEFLTYFQNEAQLEKSRLLSDRFSAERPKGSFSTLEIQRTEQGDSAMYLCASSLSMNTEAFFGQGTRLTVV.

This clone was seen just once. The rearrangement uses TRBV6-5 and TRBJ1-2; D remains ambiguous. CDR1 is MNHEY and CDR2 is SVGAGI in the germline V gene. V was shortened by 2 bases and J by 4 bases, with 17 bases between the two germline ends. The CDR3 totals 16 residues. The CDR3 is CASSYQQRLLAYGYTF. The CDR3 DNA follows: TGTGCCAGCAGTTACCAACAGCGCTTGCTGGCCTATGGCTACACCTTC.

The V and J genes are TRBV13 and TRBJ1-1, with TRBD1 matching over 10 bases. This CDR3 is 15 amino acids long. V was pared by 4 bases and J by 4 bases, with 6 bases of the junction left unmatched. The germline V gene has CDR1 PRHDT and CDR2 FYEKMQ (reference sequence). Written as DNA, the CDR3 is TGTGCCAGCAGCTGGGGACAGGGGAGGGGCACTGAAGCTTTCTTT. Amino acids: CASSWGQGRGTEAFF. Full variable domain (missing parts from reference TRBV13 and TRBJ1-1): AAGVIQSPRHLIKEKRETATLKCYPIPRHDTVYWYQQGPGQDPQFLISFYEKMQSDKGSIPDRFSAQQFSDYHSELNMSSLELGDSALYFCASSWGQGRGTEAFFGQGTRLTVV.

This CDR3 reads CASSPSSGSSYNEQFF. The CDR3 DNA follows: TGTGCCAGCAGTCCCTCTAGCGGGAGTTCCTACAATGAGCAGTTCTTC. The chain combines TRBV28 with TRBJ2-1; 10 bases are a match to TRBD2. The CDR3 has 16 residues. J lost 1 base, V lost 5 bases, and 5 bases had no gene match. Germline V gives CDR1 MDHEN, CDR2 SYDVKM. Full variable domain (rest looked up from reference TRBV28 and TRBJ2-1): DVKVTQSSRYLVKRTGEKVFLECVQDMDHENMFWYRQDPGLGLRLIYFSYDVKMKEKGDIPEGYSVSREKKERFSLILESASTNQTSMYLCASSPSSGSSYNEQFFGPGTRLTVL.